This TCR beta chain derives from a study of CD8 T cells in Susac syndrome. RNA, at about 0.45 to 1 ug, was reverse transcribed with random hexamers. TCRdb used MiXCR to reprocess the immunoSEQ multiplex PCR reads, holding one entry per CDR3 protein. Of 150,000 to 200,000 distinct CDR3 sequences listed, roughly 93% were seen once; the top ten hold 0.13%. This CDR3 region has 14 residues. The germline CDR1 and CDR2 sequences are DFQATT and SNEGSKA (reference sequence). V gave up 6 bases and J gave up 5 bases, with 19 bases separating them. The clonotype was recovered from a human donor in good health. V usage is TRBV20-1 and J usage is TRBJ2-5; possible D gene TRBD1, 5 bases. The source material was CD4+ T cells from PBMCs. The CDR3 protein is CSAPRALGLETQYF. In DNA form, the CDR3 reads TGCAGTGCCCCCAGGGCCCTGGGGCTGGAGACCCAGTACTTC.